The rows below give T cell receptor beta chains drawn from one sample of a study of blood T cells in healthy people across ages. TCRdb fed the 5' RACE reads into MiXCR, producing one record per CDR3 protein. The repertoire consists of approximately 810,000 distinct CDR3 sequences, with under 40% occurring once and the leading ten covering around 13%. The sequenced material came from blood. All receptors derive from a man between 18 and 35 years old in good health. Each CDR3 is given with its conserved first and last residue. D genes are given only for firm matches. Size values are once, few and many counts, or a class for expanded clones, and some rows have none.

J gene | D gene | V gene | clone size | CDR3 protein | CDR3 DNA
TRBJ2-1 | - | TRBV6-6 | - | CASSYRRRDNEQFF | TGTGCCAGCAGTTACCGTAGGAGGGACAATGAGCAGTTCTTC
TRBJ2-1 | - | TRBV4-2 | few | CASSQGGSGGNEQFF | TGTGCCAGCAGCCAAGGGGGGTCAGGAGGCAATGAGCAGTTCTTC
TRBJ2-3 | - | TRBV5-1 | - | CANSLELFVDTQYF | TGCGCCAACAGCTTGGAACTATTTGTAGATACGCAGTATTTT
TRBJ2-7 | - | TRBV20-1 | - | CSVTAPFSNEQYF | TGCAGTGTAACCGCCCCATTTAGCAATGAGCAGTACTTC
TRBJ1-1 | - | TRBV4-3 | many | CASSQDLRGTEAFF | TGCGCCAGCAGCCAAGATCTAAGGGGAACTGAAGCTTTCTTT
TRBJ1-6 | - | TRBV7-2 | - | CASSLADRRNSPLHF | TGTGCCAGCAGCTTAGCGGACAGAAGGAATTCACCCCTCCACTTT
TRBJ2-7 | TRBD1 | TRBV20-1 | - | CSASGTGGWREQYF | TGCAGTGCGTCCGGGACAGGGGGCTGGAGAGAGCAGTACTTC
TRBJ2-1 | - | TRBV6-5 | many | CASSPRLMLKYNEQFF | TGTGCCAGCAGCCCGAGACTCATGCTGAAATACAATGAGCAGTTCTTC
TRBJ2-7 | - | TRBV6-5 | - | CASKTGTTYEQYF | TGTGCCAGCAAGACAGGGACTACCTACGAGCAGTACTTC
TRBJ1-1 | - | TRBV20-1 | - | CSAKLKGPNTEAFF | TGCAGTGCGAAACTTAAAGGACCCAACACTGAAGCTTTCTTT
TRBJ2-1 | TRBD1 | TRBV7-9 | - | CASSSEGTGEQFF | TGTGCCAGCAGTTCGGAGGGGACAGGGGAGCAGTTCTTC
TRBJ1-1 | - | TRBV7-2 | - | CASSLETGASTEAFF | TGTGCCAGCAGCTTAGAAACGGGGGCGTCCACTGAAGCTTTCTTT
TRBJ2-7 | - | TRBV15 | few | CATSRVGAAYNEQYF | TGTGCCACCAGCAGAGTAGGGGCGGCCTACAATGAGCAGTACTTC
TRBJ2-1 | TRBD2 | TRBV5-1 | - | CASSGGLAGGNNEQFF | TGCGCCAGCAGCGGGGGACTAGCGGGGGGCAACAATGAGCAGTTCTTC
TRBJ1-2 | - | TRBV12-3/TRBV12-4 | once | CASSSPGRVAYGYTF | TGTGCCAGCAGTTCCCCGGGTCGGGTTGCCTATGGCTACACCTTC
TRBJ2-2 | - | TRBV12-3/TRBV12-4 | - | CASSLLQGTGELFF | TGTGCCAGCAGCTTGTTACAGGGCACCGGGGAGCTGTTTTTT
TRBJ1-1 | - | TRBV7-3 | - | CASSLNPGTNTEAFF | TGTGCCAGCAGCTTAAATCCGGGGACGAACACTGAAGCTTTCTTT
TRBJ1-4 | - | TRBV7-2 | - | CASSLVGLATKEKLFF | TGTGCCAGCAGCTTAGTAGGGTTGGCGACTAAGGAAAAACTGTTTTTT
TRBJ1-5 | - | TRBV20-1 | - | CSARESGEYNQPQHF | TGCAGTGCTAGAGAGTCAGGGGAATACAATCAGCCCCAGCATTTT
TRBJ1-1 | TRBD1 | TRBV6-5 | - | CASSSTGDLDTEAFF | TGTGCCAGCAGTTCTACAGGGGATCTGGACACTGAAGCTTTCTTT
TRBJ1-1 | TRBD1 | TRBV28 | - | CANSLRQGRNTEAFF | TGTGCCAACAGTTTACGACAGGGGAGGAACACTGAAGCTTTCTTT
TRBJ2-7 | - | TRBV6-6 | - | CASSYIRITGAEQYF | TGTGCCAGCAGTTACATTAGAATAACGGGGGCCGAGCAGTACTTC
TRBJ2-1 | TRBD1 | TRBV5-1 | many | CASSLAGDRQNEQFF | TGCGCCAGCAGCTTGGCCGGGGACAGGCAAAATGAGCAGTTCTTC
TRBJ1-5 | TRBD1 | TRBV5-1 | - | CASSSTGTGSQPQHF | TGCGCCAGCAGCTCAACCGGGACAGGGAGTCAGCCCCAGCATTTT
TRBJ2-6 | - | TRBV20-1 | - | CSARSQTGFGANVLTF | TGCAGTGCTAGGAGTCAAACAGGGTTTGGGGCCAACGTCCTGACTTTC
TRBJ1-2 | - | TRBV7-2 | - | CASSPAWARGSYGYTF | TGTGCCAGCAGCCCAGCTTGGGCCAGGGGCTCCTATGGCTACACCTTC
TRBJ2-5 | TRBD1 | TRBV2 | - | CASRGRDRKYF | TGTGCCAGCCGGGGAAGGGACAGAAAGTACTTC
TRBJ1-6 | - | TRBV20-1 | many | CSARDGVSGANSPLHF | TGCAGTGCTAGAGATGGAGTGTCAGGGGCGAATTCACCCCTCCACTTT
TRBJ1-5 | - | TRBV15 | few | CATSRETAINQPQHF | TGTGCCACCAGCAGAGAGACAGCGATCAATCAGCCCCAGCATTTT
TRBJ1-1 | - | TRBV6-2/TRBV6-3 | few | CASSPNSMNTEAFF | TGTGCCAGCAGTCCCAACAGTATGAACACTGAAGCTTTCTTT
TRBJ1-2 | - | TRBV19 | few | CASTRSEDNYGYTF | TGTGCCAGTACTCGAAGTGAGGATAACTATGGCTACACCTTC
TRBJ1-6 | TRBD1 | TRBV2 | few | CASSFDRGISPLHF | TGTGCCAGCAGCTTCGACAGGGGAATTTCACCCCTCCACTTT
TRBJ1-4 | TRBD1 | TRBV9 | - | CASSVGDRDEKLFF | TGTGCCAGCAGCGTCGGGGACAGGGATGAAAAACTGTTTTTT
TRBJ2-1 | - | TRBV14 | - | CASSHSRWGNEQFF | TGTGCCAGCAGCCACTCGAGATGGGGCAATGAGCAGTTCTTC
TRBJ2-7 | - | TRBV7-2 | many | CASSSQPSYEQYF | TGTGCCAGCAGCTCCCAACCATCCTACGAGCAGTACTTC
TRBJ2-1 | - | TRBV6-2/TRBV6-3 | few | CASSPSRGSSYNEQFF | TGTGCCAGCAGCCCCAGTAGGGGCAGCTCCTACAATGAGCAGTTCTTC
TRBJ2-3 | TRBD2 | TRBV6-5 | - | CASSYVIAGGQYTDTQYF | TGTGCCAGCAGTTACGTAATAGCGGGGGGCCAATACACAGATACGCAGTATTTT
TRBJ2-7 | - | TRBV12-3/TRBV12-4 | few | CASSKGGGRGLHYEQYF | TGTGCCAGCAGTAAGGGGGGGGGCAGGGGGCTTCACTACGAGCAGTACTTC
TRBJ2-1 | - | TRBV25-1 | few | CASRLDEQFF | TGTGCCAGCAGATTGGACGAGCAGTTCTTC
TRBJ2-1 | - | TRBV2 | few | CASRDTNDDRKGNEQFF | TGTGCCAGCAGAGACACTAACGACGACCGCAAGGGTAATGAGCAGTTCTTC
TRBJ2-1 | TRBD1 | TRBV5-1 | many | CASSNRDREDEQFF | TGCGCCAGCAGCAACCGGGACAGGGAGGATGAGCAGTTCTTC